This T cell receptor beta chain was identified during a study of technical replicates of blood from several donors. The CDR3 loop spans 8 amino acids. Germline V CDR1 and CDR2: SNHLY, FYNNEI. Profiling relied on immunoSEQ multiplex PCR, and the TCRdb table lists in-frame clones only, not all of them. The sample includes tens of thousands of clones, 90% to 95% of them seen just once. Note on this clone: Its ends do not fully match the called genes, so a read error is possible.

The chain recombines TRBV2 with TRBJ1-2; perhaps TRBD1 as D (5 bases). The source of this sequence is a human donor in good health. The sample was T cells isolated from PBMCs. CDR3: CASTGTKF. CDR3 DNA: TGTGCCAGCACCGGGACTAAATTC.